The entry below describes one T cell receptor (beta chain). The same CDR3 can be traced to other DNA sequences in this sample. This entry is derived from a study of blood T cell repertoires in COVID-19. Authors' methods: Counts of nucleated cells, estimated from reference gene primer amplification, were obtained. Repertoires were generated with immunoSEQ multiplex PCR, while TCRdb's copy carries only in-frame clones and drops some. That table furnishes V, J and clone size, whereas the DNA furnished D and trimming. The data show about 280,000 clones, with about 85% seen just once and roughly 14% held by the top ten. Germline lookup yields CDR1 MDHEN and CDR2 SYDVKM. Trimming cost V 3 bases and J 5 bases, with 10 bases left between them. CDR3 length: 13 residues.

This TCR was recovered from a human donor in a cohort sampled during active COVID-19. Sequencing was done on a sample of peripheral blood. The chain uses TRBV28 and TRBJ2-5; unclear D gene. The DNA of the CDR3 is TGTGCCAGCAGTTTCGGCGGTCGGGAGACCCAGTACTTC. Translating it yields CASSFGGRETQYF.